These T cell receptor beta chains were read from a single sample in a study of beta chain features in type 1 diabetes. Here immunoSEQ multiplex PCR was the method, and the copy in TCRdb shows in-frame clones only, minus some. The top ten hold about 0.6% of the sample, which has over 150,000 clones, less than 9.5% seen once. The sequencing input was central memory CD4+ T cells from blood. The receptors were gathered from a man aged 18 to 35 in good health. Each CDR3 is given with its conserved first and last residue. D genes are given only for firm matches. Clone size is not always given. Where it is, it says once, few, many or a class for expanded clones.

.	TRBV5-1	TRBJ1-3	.	TGCGCCAGCAGCTTGGGCAGTTTCGCAGGGGCTGGAAACACCATATATTTT	CASSLGSFAGAGNTIYF
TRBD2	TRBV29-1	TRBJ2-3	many	TGCAGCGTTCCGGGAACTAGCGGACCGGGGCCAGATACGCAGTATTTT	CSVPGTSGPGPDTQYF
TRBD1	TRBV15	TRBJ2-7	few	TGTGCCACCAGCATGAACCGGGACAGGGGGCGCGAGCAGTACTTC	CATSMNRDRGREQYF
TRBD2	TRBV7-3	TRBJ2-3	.	TGTGCCAGCAGCCCGGGGAGCGGGAATACGCAGTATTTT	CASSPGSGNTQYF
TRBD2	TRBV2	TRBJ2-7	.	TGTGCCAGCTATAAGGCCAGCGGGAGCTCCTACGAGCAGTACTTC	CASYKASGSSYEQYF
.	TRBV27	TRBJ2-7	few	TGTGCCAGCAGTTGGAGACAGGCTGACTACGAGCAGTACTTC	CASSWRQADYEQYF
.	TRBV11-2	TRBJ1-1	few	TGTGCCAGCAGCGCGCGACAGCGCTCGGAAGCTTTCTTT	CASSARQRSEAFF
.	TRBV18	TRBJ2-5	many	TGTGCCAGCTCACCATTGAGCGAACAAGAGACCCAGTACTTC	CASSPLSEQETQYF
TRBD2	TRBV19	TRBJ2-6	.	TGTGCCACCGGGGGGACCGGGTTACACTCTGGGGCCAACGTCCTGACTTTC	CATGGTGLHSGANVLTF
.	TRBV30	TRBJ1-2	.	TGTGCCTGGAGTGTAAACCCTGGGGAAGACAGAGGCTATGGCTACACCTTC	CAWSVNPGEDRGYGYTF
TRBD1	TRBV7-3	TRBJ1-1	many	TGTGCCAGCAGTTCGGGACAGGGGAACACTGAAGCTTTCTTT	CASSSGQGNTEAFF
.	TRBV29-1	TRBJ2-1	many	TGCAGCGCCAGGCCGACAGACAATGAGCAGTTCTTC	CSARPTDNEQFF
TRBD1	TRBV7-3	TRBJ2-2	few	TGTGCCACCCGGACAGGGTCGAACACCGGGGAGCTGTTTTTT	CATRTGSNTGELFF
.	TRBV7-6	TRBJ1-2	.	TGTGCCAGCAGGGGGAGGGCTCGGACAGATGGCTACACCTTC	CASRGRARTDGYTF
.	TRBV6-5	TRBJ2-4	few	TGTGCCAGCAGTTATGGCCGAGGAGCCAAAAACATTCAGTACTTC	CASSYGRGAKNIQYF
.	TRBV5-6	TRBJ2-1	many	TGTGCCAGCAGCTTGAACAGGTACAATGAGCAGTTCTTC	CASSLNRYNEQFF
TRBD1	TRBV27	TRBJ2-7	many	TGTGCCAGCAGTTTGAAGGACAGGGGGTACGAGCAGTACTTC	CASSLKDRGYEQYF
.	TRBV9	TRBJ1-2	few	TGTGCCAGCAGCATCAGGGTTTCGGGAGATGGCTACACCTTC	CASSIRVSGDGYTF
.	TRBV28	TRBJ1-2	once	TGTGCCAGCAGTCGCAGGGCCTATGGCTACACCTTC	CASSRRAYGYTF
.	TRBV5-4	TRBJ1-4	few	TGTGCCAGCAGCCTGAACACGGAGGAAAAACTGTTTTTT	CASSLNTEEKLFF
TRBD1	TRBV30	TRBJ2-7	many	TGTGCCTGGATGGGACAGGGGAGGTACGAGCAGTACTTC	CAWMGQGRYEQYF
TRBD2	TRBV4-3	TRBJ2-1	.	TGCGCCAGCAGCCAATCCCTAGCGGGGCACAATGAGCAGTTCTTC	CASSQSLAGHNEQFF
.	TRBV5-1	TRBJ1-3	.	TGCGCCAGCAGCTTGGAGGGGGAACAGACTGGAAACACCATATATTTT	CASSLEGEQTGNTIYF
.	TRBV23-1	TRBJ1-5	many	TGCGCTAAACGCCGGGACTCGGGCTATCCTTCGAGCAATCAGCCCCAGCATTTT	CAKRRDSGYPSSNQPQHF
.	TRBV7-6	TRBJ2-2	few	TGTGCCAGCAGCGCCGGCCCCGGAGGGAACACCGGGGAGCTGTTTTTT	CASSAGPGGNTGELFF
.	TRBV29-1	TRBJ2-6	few	TGCAGCATACAAACCCCCAGATCTGGGGCCAACGTCCTGACTTTC	CSIQTPRSGANVLTF
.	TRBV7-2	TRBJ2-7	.	TGTGCCAGCATCCAGTCGGGGGTATCCTACGAGCAGTACTTC	CASIQSGVSYEQYF
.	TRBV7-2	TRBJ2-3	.	TGTGCCAGCAGCCTAAGCGGGTGGGGAGATACGCAGTATTTT	CASSLSGWGDTQYF
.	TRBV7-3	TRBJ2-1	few	TGTGCCAGCAGCTTACTAGTTGTTCCCAATGAGCAGTTCTTC	CASSLLVVPNEQFF
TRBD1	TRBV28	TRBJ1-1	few	TGTGCCAGCAGGGACAGGCCGACTGAAGCTTTCTTT	CASRDRPTEAFF
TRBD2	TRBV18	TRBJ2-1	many	TGTGCCAGCTTAGCGGGAGGAGGGCAGTTCTTC	CASLAGGGQFF
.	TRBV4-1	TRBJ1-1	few	TGCGCCAGCAGCCACCTGAGCAGGGTAAGAGTGAACACTGAAGCTTTCTTT	CASSHLSRVRVNTEAFF
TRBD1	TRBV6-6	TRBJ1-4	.	TGTGCCAGCAGTTACGGGGACAGCAATGAAAAACTGTTTTTT	CASSYGDSNEKLFF
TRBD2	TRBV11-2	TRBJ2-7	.	TGTGCCAGCAGCTTCCGCGGGGGGGAGCGGTCCTACGAGCAGTACTTC	CASSFRGGERSYEQYF
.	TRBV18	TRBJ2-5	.	TGTGCCAGCTCACCGCGAGATCAAGAGACCCAGTACTTC	CASSPRDQETQYF
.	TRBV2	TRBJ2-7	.	TGTGCCAGCAGTCCCGACGGCGGTAGTCGGGGCGAGCAGTACTTC	CASSPDGGSRGEQYF
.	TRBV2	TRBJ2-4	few	TGTGCCAGCGGCATCTCATCGGTAGCGGCAGATGTAGCCAAAAACATTCAGTACTTC	CASGISSVAADVAKNIQYF
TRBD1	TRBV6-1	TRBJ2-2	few	TGTGCCAGCGGGGGACAGGGGATCGGCGGGGAGCTGTTTTTT	CASGGQGIGGELFF
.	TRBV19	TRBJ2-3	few	TGTGCCAGTAGTATGGTCAACAGGGTCTCAGATACGCAGTATTTT	CASSMVNRVSDTQYF
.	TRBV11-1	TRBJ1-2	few	TGTGCCAGCAGCCCGGCCGGGGGTATCTATGGCTACACCTTC	CASSPAGGIYGYTF
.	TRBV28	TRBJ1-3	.	TGTGCCAGCCGCCCTGGGGGGGGGAGCGGAAACACCATATATTTT	CASRPGGGSGNTIYF
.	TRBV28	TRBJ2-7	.	TGTGCCAGCAGTTTTTTGCGCGAGCAGTACTTC	CASSFLREQYF
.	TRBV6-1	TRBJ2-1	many	TGTGCCAGCAGTGAAGCGGCTAGGAATGAGCAGTTCTTC	CASSEAARNEQFF
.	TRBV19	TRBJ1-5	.	TGTGCCAGTAGTATGAGAGACAGAAATCAGCCCCAGCATTTT	CASSMRDRNQPQHF
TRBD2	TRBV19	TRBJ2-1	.	TGTGCCAGTAGTATATCACCGGGGGGGCGTAGCAATGAGCAGTTCTTC	CASSISPGGRSNEQFF
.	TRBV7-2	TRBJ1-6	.	TGTGCCAGCAGCTTAGTTGGGCCTCCTAATTCACCCCTCCACTTT	CASSLVGPPNSPLHF
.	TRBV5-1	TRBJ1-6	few	TGCGCCAGCAGCTTGGGGCAGGGGAACTCACCCCTCCACTTT	CASSLGQGNSPLHF
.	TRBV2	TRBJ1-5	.	TGTGCCAGCAGTGCCGGACGGGGGTTGGCCCAGCATTTT	CASSAGRGLAQHF